These 28 T cell receptor beta chains originate from one sample sequenced in a study of tumor and adjacent non-tumor tissue in lung cancer. TCRbeta libraries were built with three rounds of nested PCR, modified from ARM-PCR. TCRdb re-called the multiplex PCR reads through MiXCR, storing one row per CDR3 protein. The profile shows roughly 75,000 distinct CDR3 sequences, approximately 68% of them singletons. The template was RNA from unsorted bulk tissue. More than 3 cm separated this lung sample from the edge of the tumor. Source material: distant non-tumor lung tissue. The origin of the receptors is a woman aged 45-65 years with non-small cell lung cancer.

As for this clonotype: At one boundary the junction diverges from the germline segment, which might be a read error. The chain is built from TRBV24-1 and TRBJ2-1; no clear D gene. The CDR3 extends over 14 amino acids. Germline V gives CDR1 KGHDR, CDR2 SFDVKD. CDR3 amino acids: CVTSSELVSDEQFF. The CDR3 nucleotides read TGTGTCACCAGTTCGGAGTTAGTCAGCGATGAGCAGTTCTTC.

V and J are TRBV12-3 or TRBV12-4 and TRBJ1-2; D gene ambiguous. Trimming pared 3 bases from V and 5 bases from J, leaving 10 bases between. The CDR3 contains 13 residues. CDR3 sequence: CASSLKIAYGYTF. The CDR3 nucleotides are TGTGCCAGCAGTTTGAAGATAGCGTATGGCTACACCTTC.

The sample holds one count of this clonotype. With a much larger clone just one base away, this may be a read error. The CDR3 end shows no conserved phenylalanine or tryptophan, and so a read error is likely. The chain employs TRBV10-3 and TRBJ1-1; no definite D call. Germline-derived CDR1 and CDR2 are ENHRY and SYGVKD. V lost 5 bases and J 1 base, leaving 8 bases between the germline ends. This CDR3 is built from 13 residues. The CDR3 loop is CAISPVGNTEAFI. For the CDR3, the DNA is TGTGCCATCAGTCCTGTAGGGAACACTGAAGCTTTCATT.

On this clonotype itself: At one end, the junction sequence differs from germline, possibly due to a read error. V is TRBV5-1 and J is TRBJ2-1; D not certain. Per germline, CDR1 SGHRS and CDR2 YFSETQ. The CDR3 covers 15 residues. CDR3: CASSLVQDGYNEQSF. The CDR3 nucleotides are TGCGCCAGCAGCTTGGTTCAGGACGGCTACAATGAGCAGTCCTTC.

As regards this clonotype: The junction shows a germline mismatch at one end, possibly a read error. The chain recombines TRBV30 with TRBJ2-3, with D possibly TRBD1 on 6 matching bases. The germline CDR1 and CDR2 sequences are GTSNPN and SVGIG (reference sequence). The CDR3 loop spans 13 amino acids. The CDR3 coding sequence is TGTGCCTGGTCCTCGGGACACACAGATGCGCAGTATTTT. Translation gives CAWSSGHTDAQYF.

With respect to this clonotype: This sequence may be a read error, since a much larger clone differs from it by one base. Since no conserved phenylalanine or tryptophan closes the CDR3, a read error is the likely cause. The chain joins TRBV5-4 to TRBJ1-2, with a possible D match to TRBD1 (5 bases). The CDR3 is made up of 12 amino acids. V was cut by 4 bases and J by 2 bases, with 6 bases left in between. Germline V gives CDR1 SGHNT, CDR2 YYREEE (reference sequence). The DNA of the CDR3 is TGTGCCAGCAGCGGACAAAACTATGGCTACACCATC. Its translation is CASSGQNYGYTI.

The genes are TRBV7-9 and TRBJ2-1; D is unresolved. Trimming removed 4 bases from V and 4 bases from J, with 14 bases in between. The CDR3 runs 15 residues. The germline V gene encodes CDR1 SEHNR and CDR2 FQNEAQ (reference sequence). CDR3 sequence (DNA): TGTGCCAGCAGCTCCCAGGTGAGGTTTTACAATGAGCAGTTCTTC. Protein product: CASSSQVRFYNEQFF.

This clonotype has at least ten counts. The V and J genes are TRBV4-1 and TRBJ1-4; tentative D call: TRBD1 (6 bases). Trimming shortened V by 4 bases and J by 8 bases, and 17 bases separated the two germline ends. From germline, CDR1 is MGHRA and CDR2 YSYEKL. The CDR3 is made up of 15 amino acids. This chain's CDR3 is CASSRGVGGPEKLFF. Written as DNA, the CDR3 is TGCGCCAGCAGCCGAGGAGTCGGGGGGCCCGAAAAACTGTTTTTT.

Of note for this clonotype: With a much larger clone just one base away, this may be a read error. The chain joins TRBV12-3 or TRBV12-4 to TRBJ1-1; D gene uncertain. CDR3 length: 11 residues. V was cut by 10 bases and J by 11 bases, with 17 bases left in between. This chain's CDR3 is CANSPPPGAFF. The CDR3 DNA sequence: TGTGCCAACAGCCCACCGCCCGGGGCTTTCTTT.

A remark on this clonotype: This could be a read error, since a much larger clone is one nucleotide away. The CDR3 reads CASSSSSGGRDTQYF. The DNA for the CDR3 is TGTGCCAGCAGTTCCTCATCGGGAGGCAGAGATACGCAGTATTTT. The V and J genes are TRBV28 and TRBJ2-3; 7 nucleotides agree with TRBD2. CDR1 MDHEN and CDR2 SYDVKM come from the germline V gene. The CDR3 is 15 amino acids. Unmatched junction bases numbered 9, after V lost 4 bases and J lost 5 bases.

This clonotype was picked up one time. Since the CDR3 does not end with the conserved phenylalanine or tryptophan, this likely comes from a read error. V gene TRBV11-2 combines with J gene TRBJ2-7; TRBD1 matches 8 bases. CDR3 length: 15 amino acids. Germline CDR1 and CDR2: SGHAT and FQNNGV. In DNA, the CDR3 is TGTGCCAGGAGCTCGGGGACAGGCCGGAGCTACGAGCAGTACCTC. Its translation is CARSSGTGRSYEQYL.

This clonotype is medium-sized (0.01 to 0.1%) in the sample. The DNA of the CDR3 is TGTGCCAGCAGCCGGGCTAGCGGGAATTACAATGAGCAGTTCTTC. Translated, it gives CASSRASGNYNEQFF. The chain joins TRBV11-2 to TRBJ2-1; 9 bases are a match to TRBD2. V lost 5 bases to trimming and J lost 4 bases; unmatched junction nucleotides: 6. The V gene's germline CDR1 is SGHAT and CDR2 FQNNGV. This CDR3 has 15 amino acids.

Remarks on this clonotype: This may be a read error: a much more frequent sequence differs by one nucleotide. This chain links TRBV4-2 with TRBJ1-5, with no clear D. In germline, CDR1 is LGHNA, CDR2 YNFKEQ. The CDR3 is 15 amino acids. Trimming took off 0 bases at V and 6 bases at J, with 12 bases between the two ends. CDR3 in amino acids: CASSQEAADTQPQHF. CDR3 coding DNA: TGTGCCAGCAGCCAAGAAGCAGCAGACACTCAGCCCCAGCATTTT.

On this clonotype: A much larger clone lies a single base off, so this may be a read error. J is TRBJ1-6 and V is TRBV20-1, with D possibly matching TRBD1 (5 bases). The CDR3 consists of 12 residues. In germline, CDR1 is DFQATT, CDR2 SNEGSKA (reference sequence). V lost 4 bases and J 8 bases, leaving 9 bases between the germline ends. CDR3 residues: CSAIRGDSPLHF. The CDR3 DNA sequence: TGCAGTGCTATTCGAGGGGATTCACCCCTCCACTTT.

CDR3: CASSLGRGATPIGYTF. In DNA, the CDR3 is TGTGCCAGCAGCCTGGGCAGAGGGGCAACACCTATCGGCTACACCTTC. V is TRBV5-4 and J is TRBJ1-2, with D perhaps TRBD1 (5 bases). V lost 4 bases, J lost 8 bases, and 24 bases lay in between. The V gene's germline CDR1 is SGHNT and CDR2 YYREEE (reference sequence). This CDR3 is built from 16 residues.

This clonotype was observed a single time. Without the conserved terminal phenylalanine or tryptophan, this CDR3 likely stems from a read error. The genes are TRBV11-2 and TRBJ2-7; D not resolved. The germline V gene encodes CDR1 SGHAT and CDR2 FQNNGV. The CDR3 runs to 13 residues. Here the CDR3 reads CASSLVAGHEQYS. The CDR3 region has the DNA TGTGCCAGCAGCTTAGTGGCTGGGCACGAACAGTACTCC.

Concerning this clonotype: A much larger clone sits a single nucleotide away, making a read error possible. The rearrangement links TRBV10-3 to TRBJ2-1; no firm D call. The CDR3 loop spans 16 amino acids. Germline lookup yields CDR1 ENHRY and CDR2 SYGVKD. The V end was cut by 4 bases, the J end by 4 bases, with 17 bases between. The CDR3 DNA reads TGTGCCATCAGTGGGTCCACAACGCCCTTATACAATGAGCAGTTCTTC. Residues: CAISGSTTPLYNEQFF.

Concerning this clonotype itself: An end of the junction does not agree with germline; a read error may underlie this. The V call is TRBV12-3 or TRBV12-4, the J call TRBJ1-5; D unresolved. CDR3 length: 14 amino acids. The CDR3 here is CANSLDGVDQPQHF. DNA of the CDR3: TGTGCTAACAGCCTTGATGGGGTAGATCAGCCCCAGCATTTC.

This clonotype was detected ten times or more. The chain's CDR3 is CASSFSRVRETQYF. Here the CDR3 DNA reads TGTGCCAGCAGTTTTTCGCGGGTACGTGAGACCCAGTACTTC. The J gene is TRBJ2-5, the V gene TRBV12-3 or TRBV12-4; a possible D gene is TRBD2 (5 bases). The CDR3 is 14 amino acids. V lost 3 bases and J 5 bases, leaving 13 bases between the germline ends.

At least ten counts were recorded for this clonotype. This sequence joins TRBV20-1 and TRBJ1-2; D call uncertain. CDR3 length equals 14 residues. Trimming pared 3 bases from V and 7 bases from J, leaving 18 bases between. The V gene's germline CDR1 is DFQATT and CDR2 SNEGSKA (reference sequence). The CDR3 loop is CSASRPSHPGGYTF. In DNA form, the CDR3 reads TGCAGTGCTAGTCGGCCGAGTCACCCGGGTGGCTACACCTTC.

For this clonotype: The germline gene is not matched at one end of the junction; a read error may be the cause. The CDR3 is CTSSPGGTYGYTF. CDR3 nucleotide sequence: TGTACCAGCAGTCCCGGCGGGACGTATGGTTACACCTTC. The chain links TRBV6-5 to TRBJ1-2; possible D gene TRBD1, 5 bases. The V gene's germline CDR1 is MNHEY and CDR2 SVGAGI. The CDR3 runs 13 residues.

This clonotype was counted a single time. This likely comes from a read error, as the CDR3 has no conserved phenylalanine or tryptophan at its end. The limits of the CDR3 on the DNA are not certain, so only TCRdb's listed CDR3 is given. The chain employs TRBV20-1 and TRBJ2-3; the D call of TRBD2 is as the table states it, not checked on the DNA. Inclusive of both ends, the CDR3 amounts to 14 amino acids. Germline V gives CDR1 DFQATT, CDR2 SNEGSKA (reference sequence). CDR3 region: CSARAGGPRDTHYY.

A word on this clonotype: This could be a read error, since a much larger clone is one nucleotide away. This chain connects TRBV10-3 to TRBJ1-1, with D uncertain. This CDR3 spans 16 amino acids. Germline CDR1 reads ENHRY; CDR2 reads SYGVKD. The CDR3 protein is CAITEGGLKMNTEAFF. In DNA, the CDR3 is TGTGCCATCACTGAGGGAGGGTTGAAAATGAACACTGAAGCTTTCTTT.

This chain joins TRBV20-1 and TRBJ2-7, with D unclear. The germline V gene has CDR1 DFQATT and CDR2 SNEGSKA (reference sequence). This CDR3 region has 11 residues. CDR3 protein: CIAKQNYEQYF. The CDR3 nucleotides are TGCATCGCTAAACAAAACTACGAGCAGTACTTC.

Concerning this clonotype itself: Germline is not matched at one junction end, which may reflect a read error. The CDR3 here is CASSLLAGRYKQYF. In DNA form, the CDR3 reads TGTGCCAGCAGCTTACTAGCGGGAAGGTACAAGCAATACTTC. The rearrangement uses TRBV11-2 and TRBJ2-7, with TRBD2 matching 9 bases. This CDR3 is built from 14 residues. Germline values: CDR1 SGHAT, CDR2 FQNNGV.

Notes on this clonotype: The junction departs from the called germline gene at one end, perhaps through a read error. The chain joins TRBV10-3 to TRBJ1-6; 8 bases match TRBD1. The CDR3 is made up of 16 amino acids. The germline V gene has CDR1 ENHRY and CDR2 SYGVKD. This CDR3 is CATHGQGLTYISPLQF. CDR3 bases: TGTGCCACCCACGGACAGGGTTTGACCTATATTTCACCCCTCCAATTT.

Concerning this clonotype: This may be a read error: a much more frequent sequence differs by one nucleotide. The genes are TRBV20-1 and TRBJ1-6; tentative D call: TRBD1 (6 bases). The CDR3 extends over 12 amino acids. Trimming took 6 bases from V and 7 from J, leaving 10 bases between them. Per the germline V gene, CDR1 is DFQATT and CDR2 is SNEGSKA (reference sequence). CDR3 nucleotide sequence: TGCAGTGCCGGGACAATAAATTCACCCCTCCACTTT. Amino acid sequence: CSAGTINSPLHF.

The chain joins TRBV28 to TRBJ1-5; D not certain. V lost 6 bases and J 4 bases, leaving 13 bases between the germline ends. The CDR3 is 14 amino acids. Germline CDR1 MDHEN, CDR2 SYDVKM. The CDR3 loop reads CASRPVQKNQPQHF. CDR3 DNA sequence: TGTGCCAGCAGGCCCGTACAGAAAAATCAGCCCCAGCATTTT.